The next 19 T cell receptor beta chains were all read from a single sample in a study of T cell repertoires in cytomegalovirus infection. Via MiXCR, TCRdb re-called the reads, giving one row per CDR3 protein. The profile shows a few hundred thousand distinct CDR3 sequences, roughly 16% of them singletons. The specimen was PBMCs. All receptors derive from a human donor in good health (CMV status not recorded). Some clones in this sample may be carry-over from other donors' samples.

This clonotype was seen many times. The gene calls are TRBV7-2 and TRBJ2-5; the D gene is possibly TRBD2 (6 bases). CDR3 size: 14 residues. Trimming shortened V by 1 base and J by 1 base, and 7 bases separated the two germline ends. The V gene's germline CDR1 is SGHTA and CDR2 FQGNSA. The CDR3 DNA reads as TGTGCCAGCAGCTTAGTGGGGGGCCAAGAGACCCAGTACTTC. This gives the protein CASSLVGGQETQYF.

Ten or more counts support this clonotype. This chain connects TRBV6-1 to TRBJ2-3, with D uncertain. The CDR3 runs 14 residues. CDR1 and CDR2 from the germline V gene are MNHNS and SASEGT. Trimming shortened V by 1 base and J by 0 bases, and 5 bases separated the two germline ends. CDR3 loop: CASSEGGSTDTQYF. CDR3 nucleotides: TGTGCCAGCAGTGAAGGGGGAAGCACAGATACGCAGTATTTT.

The chain couples TRBV6-5 to TRBJ1-1; a possible D gene is TRBD1 (5 bases). Germline assignment: CDR1 MNHEY and CDR2 SVGAGI. V lost 2 bases, J lost 4 bases, and 17 bases lay in between. The CDR3 is 16 residues long. The CDR3, as DNA: TGTGCCAGCAGTTACCGAGGGGACGTACGAGTCACTGAAGCTTTCTTT. Residues: CASSYRGDVRVTEAFF.

The sample holds many counts of this clonotype. The chain recombines TRBV7-2 with TRBJ1-6, with 9 bases fitting TRBD1. The CDR3 extends over 18 amino acids. After removal of 0 bases from V and 4 bases from J, the junction contained 7 bases not matched to a gene. CDR1 is SGHTA and CDR2 is FQGNSA in the germline V gene. CDR3 bases: TGTGCCAGCAGCTTAGCTCAACAGGGGGCGTATTATAATTCACCCCTCCACTTT. It yields the protein CASSLAQQGAYYNSPLHF. Using reference TRBV7-2 and TRBJ1-6 for the parts outside the CDR3, the full variable domain is GAGVSQSPSNKVTEKGKDVELRCDPISGHTALYWYRQSLGQGLEFLIYFQGNSAPDKSGLPSDRFSAERTGGSVSTLTIQRTQQEDSAVYLCASSLAQQGAYYNSPLHFGNGTRLTVT.

There are a few counts of this clonotype. The chain couples TRBV20-1 to TRBJ2-7; D may match TRBD1 or TRBD2 (6 bases each). V was trimmed by 5 bases and J by 1 base, leaving 12 bases between them. This CDR3 region has 13 residues. Germline loops: CDR1 DFQATT, CDR2 SNEGSKA (reference sequence). The CDR3 coding sequence is TGCAGTGCTGGTACGGGGGCGTCCTACGAGCAGTACTTC. Protein sequence: CSAGTGASYEQYF.

This chain connects TRBV4-1 to TRBJ2-5; TRBD2 is a possible D gene (6 bases). The CDR3 has 15 amino acids. CDR1 MGHRA and CDR2 YSYEKL come from the germline V gene. Deletions cut 0 bases from V and 5 bases from J, with 13 bases between. The CDR3 loop is CASSQEGVGGETQYF. For the CDR3, the DNA is TGCGCCAGCAGCCAAGAAGGGGTAGGAGGGGAGACCCAGTACTTC.

The chain joins TRBV28 to TRBJ1-6; D uncertain. The CDR3 consists of 14 residues. Trimming removed 5 bases from V and 10 bases from J, with 15 bases in between. Looked up from germline, CDR1 is MDHEN and CDR2 is SYDVKM. The CDR3: CASSPLPHPSPLHF. The CDR3 DNA reads as TGTGCCAGCAGTCCGCTCCCCCACCCGTCACCCCTCCACTTT.

This clonotype showed up many times. The chain carries TRBV11-1 and TRBJ2-1; D ambiguous. This CDR3 region has 18 residues. Per germline, CDR1 SGHAT and CDR2 FQDESV (reference sequence). Trimming removed 0 bases at V and 1 base at J, with 16 bases between. The CDR3 DNA sequence: TGTGCCAGCAGCTTAGCCCTCTGGAGAGCCCCATCCTACAATGAGCAGTTCTTC. Translated: CASSLALWRAPSYNEQFF.

This clonotype was picked up many times. V is TRBV12-3 or TRBV12-4 and J is TRBJ2-1, with TRBD2 matching 11 bases. V gave up 5 bases and J gave up 8 bases; unmatched junction bases: 17. CDR3 length: 18 residues. The CDR3 loop reads CASSGDRLAGGRVYEQFF. The CDR3 coding sequence is TGTGCCAGCAGTGGCGACAGATTAGCGGGGGGGAGAGTCTATGAGCAGTTCTTC.

This clonotype was recorded many times. This sequence joins TRBV10-3 and TRBJ2-6; D is possibly TRBD1 or TRBD2 (5 bases each). CDR1 ENHRY and CDR2 SYGVKD come from the germline V gene. Between the trimmed V and J ends, which lost 10 bases and 0 bases, there was a span of 16 bases. The CDR3 length is 16 residues. The CDR3 region has the DNA TGTGCCACCACGGGACCGATTAACTCTGGGGCCAACGTCCTGACTTTC. Protein product: CATTGPINSGANVLTF.

This clonotype appeared a few times. The V call is TRBV20-1, the J call TRBJ2-3, with D perhaps matching TRBD1 (5 bases). The V end lost 0 bases, the J end lost 3 bases, and 10 bases lay between the germline ends. Germline CDR1 DFQATT, CDR2 SNEGSKA (reference sequence). The CDR3 has 14 residues. CDR3 bases: TGCAGTGCTAGAGATCTTGCAGGGACAGATACGCAGTATTTT. It yields the protein CSARDLAGTDTQYF.

This clonotype has more than one count but fewer than ten. V gene TRBV6-1 combines with J gene TRBJ2-3; D is undetermined. CDR1 MNHNS and CDR2 SASEGT come from the germline V gene. The CDR3 has 12 amino acids. Trimming cost V 3 bases and J 5 bases, with 6 bases left between them. The CDR3 bases are TGTGCCAGCAGTGATTTCAAAGATACGCAGTATTTT. Protein sequence: CASSDFKDTQYF.

This clonotype was detected many times. The V call is TRBV7-2, the J call TRBJ2-1; D ambiguous. The CDR3 covers 15 residues. V gave up 5 bases and J gave up 7 bases, with 18 bases separating them. Germline CDR1 is SGHTA and CDR2 is FQGNSA. The DNA of the CDR3 is TGTGCCAGCAGCCTATCCGCAACCGGCCCGAATGAGCAGTTCTTC. This encodes CASSLSATGPNEQFF.

This sequence joins TRBV2 and TRBJ2-1, with 14 bases aligning to TRBD2. V lost 7 bases, J lost 8 bases, and 10 bases stayed unmatched. The CDR3 is made up of 16 amino acids. Germline CDR1 is SNHLY and CDR2 is FYNNEI. CDR3 in amino acids: CASTQTTSGGADEQFF. The CDR3 bases are TGTGCCAGCACCCAAACGACTAGCGGGGGGGCCGATGAGCAGTTCTTC.

The rearrangement links TRBV18 to TRBJ1-1; a possible D gene is TRBD1 (5 bases). The CDR3 loop spans 14 amino acids. CDR1 is KGHSH and CDR2 is LQKENI in the germline V gene. V dropped 5 bases and J dropped 1 base, with 11 bases sitting between them. This CDR3 is CASSSARENTEAFF. The CDR3 DNA follows: TGTGCCAGCTCATCCGCCAGGGAGAACACTGAAGCTTTCTTT.

This clonotype was recorded a few times. The chain uses TRBV27 and TRBJ1-1; TRBD1 aligns across 7 bases. This CDR3 has 15 residues. V trimming: 5 bases; J trimming: 1 base; junction bases outside the gene matches: 7. Germline CDR1 and CDR2: MNHEY and SMNVEV (reference sequence). This chain's CDR3 is CASSRQGLGNTEAFF. The CDR3, as DNA: TGTGCCAGCAGTCGACAGGGCCTTGGGAACACTGAAGCTTTCTTT.

As regards this clonotype: It may be a read error: a sequence one base away is much more abundant. The V call is TRBV7-6, the J call TRBJ2-7; 7 nucleotides line up with TRBD1. Germline V gene sequence: CDR1 SGHVS, CDR2 FNYEAQ. The CDR3 spans 12 residues. V shed 4 bases and J 6 bases; nucleotides not matched to a gene: 3. This CDR3 is CASSSTGFEQYF. The CDR3 region has the DNA TGTGCCAGCAGCTCGACAGGGTTCGAGCAGTACTTC. The complete variable domain, with remaining parts taken from reference TRBV7-6 and TRBJ2-7, reads GAGVSQSPRYKVTKRGQDVALRCDPISGHVSLYWYRQALGQGPEFLTYFNYEAQQDKSGLPNDRFSAERPEGSISTLTIQRTEQRDSAMYRCASSSTGFEQYFGPGTRLTVT.

This clonotype was detected only a few times. This chain connects TRBV2 to TRBJ2-7; maybe TRBD2 (6 bases). Germline loops: CDR1 SNHLY, CDR2 FYNNEI. V lost 9 bases to trimming and J lost 4 bases, with 16 bases between them. The CDR3 has 13 amino acids. CDR3 in amino acids: CASMILAQYEQYF. The CDR3 DNA sequence: TGTGCCAGTATGATACTAGCACAGTACGAGCAGTACTTC.

V and J are TRBV5-1 and TRBJ2-7; 11 nucleotides line up with TRBD1. CDR3 size: 15 residues. Losses at the gene ends were 2 bases for V and 3 bases for J; bases not matched to a gene: 4. Looked up from germline, CDR1 is SGHRS and CDR2 is YFSETQ. CDR3: CASSFPGQGDYEQYF. CDR3 nucleotide sequence: TGCGCCAGCAGCTTCCCGGGACAGGGGGACTACGAGCAGTACTTC.